Below, 3 T cell receptor beta chains from the same sample are listed, as sequenced in a study of control samples from healthy donors and cancer patients (dated by TCRdb to the early 2020s). Library creation used the immunoSEQ multiplex PCR assay. The table comes from immuneACCESS by way of TCRdb, which keeps in-frame sequences with V and J called. Part of the clones is missing from these tables; in studies checked, under half for an unresolved V gene and the rest for unknown reasons. The table for this sample lists just over 80,000 clones; over 90% of them were counted only once. Around 4.7% of the sample rests with the top ten. Sequencing was done on a sample of blood. Every receptor here comes from a woman aged 18-35 years in good health.

J is TRBJ2-3 and V is TRBV5-1; the D call may be TRBD1 or TRBD2 (5 bases each). Trimming pared 6 bases from V and 9 bases from J, leaving 17 bases between. This CDR3 region has 13 residues. Germline V CDR1 and CDR2: SGHRS, YFSETQ. CDR3 protein: CASTNEGLGTQYF. In nucleotides, the CDR3 is TGCGCCAGCACAAACGAGGGGTTAGGGACGCAGTATTTT.

J is TRBJ1-2 and V is TRBV10-3; D perhaps matches TRBD1 (5 bases). Germline values: CDR1 ENHRY, CDR2 SYGVKD. The CDR3 is 15 amino acids. V was shortened by 7 bases and J by 4 bases, with 19 bases between the two germline ends. In DNA, the CDR3 is TGTGCCATCAACGTAAACCAGGGTAGGGGCTATGGCTACACCTTC. This encodes CAINVNQGRGYGYTF.

The genes are TRBV19 and TRBJ2-2; no definite D call. V was trimmed by 2 bases and J by 5 bases, leaving 12 bases between them. Per the germline V gene, CDR1 is LNHDA and CDR2 is SQIVND (reference sequence). CDR3 length: 15 amino acids. The CDR3 DNA reads as TGTGCCAGTAGTATATTAGTAGGGCAGACCGGGGAGCTGTTTTTT. This codes for CASSILVGQTGELFF.